Listed below are T cell receptor beta chains from one sample, sequenced in a study of cytomegalovirus exposure and HLA in healthy donors. Here immunoSEQ multiplex PCR was the method, and the copy in TCRdb shows in-frame clones only, minus some. The sample has 150,000 to 200,000 clones, roughly 80% seen once; the top ten hold about 1.5%. Source material: PBMCs. The receptor set was obtained from a woman aged 30 to 39 in good health and CMV-seronegative. Both conserved end residues are trimmed from each CDR3. Clone size, where shown, is once, few, many, or a class for clones that have expanded.

j_gene | abundance | v_gene | CDR3aa
TRBJ2-7 | . | TRBV7-2 | ASSLDTTYEQY
TRBJ1-3 | once | TRBV29-1 | SVEDLGDTIY
TRBJ1-6 | once | TRBV7-9 | ASSGQVASPLH
TRBJ1-2 | . | TRBV30 | AEKDRVGLGYT
TRBJ1-1 | . | TRBV7-9 | ASSLVEEAF
TRBJ2-2 | . | TRBV11-2 | ASSPRDRVNTGELF
TRBJ2-1 | . | TRBV28 | ASSPRRGGSYNEQF
TRBJ2-5 | . | TRBV21-1 | ASTVGGRQETQY
TRBJ1-1 | . | TRBV30 | AWSTSPTRGAF
TRBJ1-2 | . | TRBV6-5 | ASSEQGNYGYT
TRBJ2-7 | . | TRBV27 | ASSLAGWTYEQY
TRBJ1-4 | . | TRBV7-9 | ASRTGGAGEKLF
TRBJ2-7 | few | TRBV28 | ARGGTCLY
TRBJ2-3 | . | TRBV6-4 | ASSDSLNSRRSTQY
TRBJ2-1 | . | TRBV15 | ATSRGGTGGANEQF
TRBJ1-6 | . | TRBV7-3 | ASSFGGNSPLH
TRBJ2-1 | . | TRBV12-5 | ASGAGGYNEQF
TRBJ2-5 | few | TRBV6-1 | ASSQDFQETQY
TRBJ1-4 | . | TRBV5-6 | ASSFIQGSGEKLF
TRBJ1-1 | . | TRBV27 | ASSLMRGSEAF
TRBJ1-5 | . | TRBV10-2 | ASSGQGASQPQH
TRBJ2-2 | . | TRBV4-2 | ASSQVPVERGATGELF
TRBJ2-1 | . | TRBV10-2 | ASSTDPYNEQF
TRBJ2-1 | . | TRBV11-1 | ASSLGPVNYEQF
TRBJ2-7 | . | TRBV5-1 | ASSLGTGGSYEQY